This T cell receptor beta chain was sequenced for a study of shared clonotypes between healthy human individuals. Healthy HIV-negative adults with no recent acute infections or vaccinations were recruited as donors. Each sample came from a Caucasian adult donor living in Nashville, Tennessee. The germline CDR1 and CDR2 sequences are MRHNA and SNTAGT. The V and J ends lost 7 bases and 4 bases respectively, with 13 bases between them. There are 14 residues in the CDR3. Produced via immunoSEQ multiplex PCR; TCRdb's table is partial and in-frame only. The sample shows 2 million to 2.5 million clones, around 93% of them seen only once.

The sample was naive CD4+ T cells from PBMCs. As to subset: CD45RA+ positively selected. The rearrangement uses TRBV6-4 and TRBJ2-2; D possibly corresponds to TRBD1 (6 bases). The TCR was taken from a man aged 18 to 29 in good health. Some clones in this sample may be carry-over from other donors' samples. The CDR3: CASTTTGGTGELFF. In DNA form, the CDR3 reads TGTGCCAGCACCACGACAGGAGGCACCGGGGAGCTGTTTTTT.